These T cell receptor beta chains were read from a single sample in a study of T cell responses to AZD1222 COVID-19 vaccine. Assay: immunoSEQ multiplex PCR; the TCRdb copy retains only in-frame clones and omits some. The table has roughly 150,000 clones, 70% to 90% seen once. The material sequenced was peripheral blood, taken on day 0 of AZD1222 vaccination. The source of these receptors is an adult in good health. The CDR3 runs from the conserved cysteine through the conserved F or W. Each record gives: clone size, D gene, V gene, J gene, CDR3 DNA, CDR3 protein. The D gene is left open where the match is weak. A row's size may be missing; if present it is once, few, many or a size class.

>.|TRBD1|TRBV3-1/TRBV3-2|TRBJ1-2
TGTGCCAGCAGCCAAGAGAACAGGGGGCGATTCAACTATGGCTACACCTTC
CASSQENRGRFNYGYTF
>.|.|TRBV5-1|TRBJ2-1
TGCGCCAGCAGCTTAGAGCTCGGCAGCTACAATGAGCAGTTCTTC
CASSLELGSYNEQFF
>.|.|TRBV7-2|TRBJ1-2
TGTGCCAGCAGCTTACAGGGGAACTATGGCTACACCTTC
CASSLQGNYGYTF
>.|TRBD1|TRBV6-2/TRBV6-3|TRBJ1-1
TGTGCCAGCAGTTCCCCGACAGGGGTCGTCACTGAAGCTTTCTTT
CASSSPTGVVTEAFF
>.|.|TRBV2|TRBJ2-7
TGTGCCAGCAGTGATCAGGGCTACGAGCAGTACTTC
CASSDQGYEQYF
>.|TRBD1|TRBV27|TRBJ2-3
TGTGCCAGCAGTTTATCGACAGGGTTAGGAGATACGCAGTATTTT
CASSLSTGLGDTQYF
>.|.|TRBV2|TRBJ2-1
.
CASSVASGSQMRFF
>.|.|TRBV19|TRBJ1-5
TGTGCCAGTAGTGCGGGGCAGCTCAGCAATCAGCCCCAGCATTTT
CASSAGQLSNQPQHF
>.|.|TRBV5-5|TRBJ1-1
TGTGCCAGCAGCTTGGAGGGACGAAGAAACACTGAAGCTTTCTTT
CASSLEGRRNTEAFF
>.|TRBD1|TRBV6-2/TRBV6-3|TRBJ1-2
TGTGCCAGCAGTTACTTCCTCCTCCCGCTTCCTGACAGGGACCATGGCTACACCTTC
CASSYFLLPLPDRDHGYTF
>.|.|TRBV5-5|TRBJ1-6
TGTGCCAGCAGCCTGAGACAGGAACCCTATAATTCACCCCTCCACTTT
CASSLRQEPYNSPLHF
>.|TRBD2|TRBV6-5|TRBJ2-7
TGTGCCAGCACCCAATCAACCGGGACTAGCGACGAGCAGTACTTC
CASTQSTGTSDEQYF
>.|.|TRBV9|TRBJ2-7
TGTGCCAGCAGCCCCCGACAGAGGGACTACGAGCAGTACTTC
CASSPRQRDYEQYF
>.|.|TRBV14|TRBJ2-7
TGTGCCAGCAGCCAAGGTGGGACCCACCCCCACGAGCAGTACTTC
CASSQGGTHPHEQYF
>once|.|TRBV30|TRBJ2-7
TGTGCCTGGACCCTAACAGTTCTCAACGAGCAGTACTTC
CAWTLTVLNEQYF
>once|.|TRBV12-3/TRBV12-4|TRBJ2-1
TGTGCCAGCAGTTTAGGACTTCATGAGCAGTTCTTC
CASSLGLHEQFF
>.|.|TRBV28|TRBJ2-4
TGTGCCAGCAGGAAGCGGTTAGCCAAAAACATTCAGTACTTC
CASRKRLAKNIQYF
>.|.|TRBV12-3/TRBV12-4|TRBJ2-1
TGTGCCAGCAGTGCCCGCAATGAGCAGTTCTTC
CASSARNEQFF
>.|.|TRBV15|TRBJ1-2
TGTGCCACCAGCAGAGATCCGAAGGGGCGCTACACCTTC
CATSRDPKGRYTF
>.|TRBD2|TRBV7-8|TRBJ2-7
TGTGCCAGCAGCTTGGGACTAGCCGACTACGAGCAGTACTTC
CASSLGLADYEQYF
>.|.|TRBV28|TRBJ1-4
TGTGCCAGCAGTTCCACCGAGGGGGGCCCGAATGAAAAACTGTTTTTT
CASSSTEGGPNEKLFF
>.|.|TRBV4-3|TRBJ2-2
TGCGCCAGCAGCCAAATCCTGTTGGGAGTCGGGGCCGGGGAGCTGTTTTTT
CASSQILLGVGAGELFF
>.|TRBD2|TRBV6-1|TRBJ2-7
TGTGCCAGCAGTTCCCAAGCGGGAGGGCCGGAGCAGTACTTC
CASSSQAGGPEQYF
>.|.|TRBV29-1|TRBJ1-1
TGCAGCGTTGAAGATACAGGGAACACTGAAGCTTTCTTT
CSVEDTGNTEAFF
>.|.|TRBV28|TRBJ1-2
TGTGCCAGCGGGGACGGTCTTTTGGGACTCCCAGGGGGCTACACCTTC
CASGDGLLGLPGGYTF
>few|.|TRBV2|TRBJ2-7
TGTGCCAGCTCGGCCGACTACGAGCAGTACTTC
CASSADYEQYF
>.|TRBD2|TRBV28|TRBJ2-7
TGTGCCAGCAGTCCCCCCGGCGCGGGAGTGTACGAGCAGTACTTC
CASSPPGAGVYEQYF
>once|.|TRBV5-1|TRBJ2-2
TGCGCCAGCAGCCCTAGGACTACGAACACCGGGGAGCTGTTTTTT
CASSPRTTNTGELFF
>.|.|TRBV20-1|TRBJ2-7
TGCAGTGCTAGTCCGCCGGCGGGCAACTACGAGCAGTACTTC
CSASPPAGNYEQYF
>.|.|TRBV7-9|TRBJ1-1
TGTGCCAGCAGCTTAGGGGCCGGGTTGGAAGCTTTCTTT
CASSLGAGLEAFF
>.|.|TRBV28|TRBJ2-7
TGTGCCAGCAGCCTCCCCCTATTGGACGACGAGCAGTACTTC
CASSLPLLDDEQYF
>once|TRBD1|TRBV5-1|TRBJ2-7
TGCGCCAGCACGCCGGGACAGGCGTTTTACGAGCAGTACTTC
CASTPGQAFYEQYF
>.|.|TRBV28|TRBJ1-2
TGTGCCAGCAGTTTATTCAGCGCGTTGTATGGCTACACCTTC
CASSLFSALYGYTF
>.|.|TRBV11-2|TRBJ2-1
TGTGCCAGCATCTTTAGCGAGCGCCCCAATGAGCAGTTCTTC
CASIFSERPNEQFF
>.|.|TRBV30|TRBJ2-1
TGTGCCTGGAGTGTCAAGAAGGCGGTATCCTACAATGAGCAGTTCTTC
CAWSVKKAVSYNEQFF
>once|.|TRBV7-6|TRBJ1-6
TGTGCCAGCGGCAGGGATATTAATTCACCCCTCCACTTT
CASGRDINSPLHF
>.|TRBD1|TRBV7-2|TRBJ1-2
TGTGCCAGCAGCCCCGGAGGTGGACAGGCCCGCTATGGCTACACCTTC
CASSPGGGQARYGYTF
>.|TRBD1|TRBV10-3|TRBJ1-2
TGTGCCATCAGTGGGACAGGTCTCTATGGCTACACCTTC
CAISGTGLYGYTF
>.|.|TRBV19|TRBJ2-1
TGTGCCAGTAGTATAGATGCCATTGGGAATGAGCAGTTCTTC
CASSIDAIGNEQFF
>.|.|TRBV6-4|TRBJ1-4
TGTGCCAGCAGTAACTTCCCAGGTGAAAAACTGTTTTTT
CASSNFPGEKLFF
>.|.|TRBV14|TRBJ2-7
TGTGCCAGCAGCCATGTCTACGAGCAGTACTTC
CASSHVYEQYF
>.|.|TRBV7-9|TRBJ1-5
TGTGCCAGCAGCTTAGTATCGGGGCAAAGCAATCAGCCCCAGCATTTT
CASSLVSGQSNQPQHF
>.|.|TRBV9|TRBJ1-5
TGTGCCAGCAGCTCACAGGGTGGCGCCAATCAGCCCCAGCATTTT
CASSSQGGANQPQHF
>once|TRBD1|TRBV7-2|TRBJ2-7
TGTGCCAGCAGCTTATTGCAGGGGGCGGGAGAGCAGTACTTC
CASSLLQGAGEQYF
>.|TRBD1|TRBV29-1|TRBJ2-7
TGCAGCGTTGGAACCGGGACAGGGGGACTGTTCTACGAGCAGTACTTC
CSVGTGTGGLFYEQYF
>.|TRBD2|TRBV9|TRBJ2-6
TGTGCCAGCAGCCCGGGACTACTCTCTGGGGCCAACGTCCTGACTTTC
CASSPGLLSGANVLTF